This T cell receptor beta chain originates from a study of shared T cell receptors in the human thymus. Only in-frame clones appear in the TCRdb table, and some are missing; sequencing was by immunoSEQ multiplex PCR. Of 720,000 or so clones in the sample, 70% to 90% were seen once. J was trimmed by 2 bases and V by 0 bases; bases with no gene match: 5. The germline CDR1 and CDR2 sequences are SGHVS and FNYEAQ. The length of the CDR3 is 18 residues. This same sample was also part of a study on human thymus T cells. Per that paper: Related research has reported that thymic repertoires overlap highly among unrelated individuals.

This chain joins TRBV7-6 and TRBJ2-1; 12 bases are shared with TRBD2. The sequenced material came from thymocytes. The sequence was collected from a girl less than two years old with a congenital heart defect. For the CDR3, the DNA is TGTGCCAGCAGCTTAGCTCTAGCGGGGGGGCCCCCCTACAATGAGCAGTTCTTC. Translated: CASSLALAGGPPYNEQFF.